These 10 T cell receptor beta chains share one sample of origin, sequenced in a study of identical twins. TCRdb analysed the 5' RACE reads with MiXCR anew, one entry per CDR3 protein. This repertoire shows around 960,000 distinct CDR3 sequences, 10% to 15% found once; its top ten account for about 1.5%. The same sample was also studied in work on yellow fever vaccine responses in identical twins.

Sequences were obtained from PBMCs. The origin of the receptors is a woman younger than 30 in good health.

This clonotype was counted a few times. V usage is TRBV5-1 and J usage is TRBJ1-4; a weak D match, TRBD1 (5 bases). Trimming pared 4 bases from V and 8 bases from J, leaving 15 bases between. CDR1 is SGHRS and CDR2 is YFSETQ in the germline V gene. The CDR3 length is 14 residues. DNA for the CDR3: TGCGCCAGCAGCCCTCTGGGGGGAGGAGAAAAACTGTTTTTT. It translates to CASSPLGGGEKLFF.

This rearrangement joins TRBV12-3 or TRBV12-4 to TRBJ2-3; the D is unclear. The V gene lost 6 bases and the J gene lost 1 base, with 14 bases spanning the gap. The CDR3 contains 15 residues. The DNA for the CDR3 is TGTGCCAGCAGCCTCCCCTACTCTGGCACAGATACGCAGTATTTT. Amino acid sequence: CASSLPYSGTDTQYF.

This clonotype was recorded a few times. The chain combines TRBV28 with TRBJ2-7, with 7 bases identical to TRBD2. Germline loops: CDR1 MDHEN, CDR2 SYDVKM. Germline trimming cut 6 bases from V and 0 bases from J; bases unmatched to any gene: 8. This CDR3 region has 15 residues. The CDR3 here is CASSLTSASSYEQYF. CDR3 bases: TGTGCCAGCAGCCTAACTAGCGCCAGCTCCTACGAGCAGTACTTC. The entire variable domain, with the rest obtained from reference TRBV28 and TRBJ2-7, is as follows: DVKVTQSSRYLVKRTGEKVFLECVQDMDHENMFWYRQDPGLGLRLIYFSYDVKMKEKGDIPEGYSVSREKKERFSLILESASTNQTSMYLCASSLTSASSYEQYFGPGTRLTVT.

This clonotype was picked up many times. For the CDR3, the DNA is TGCAGTGCCCCGGGACGCACAGATACGCAGTATTTT. Its translation is CSAPGRTDTQYF. The rearrangement joins TRBV20-1 to TRBJ2-3, with D perhaps assigned TRBD1 or TRBD2 (5 bases each). Trimming stripped 6 bases from V and 1 base from J, with 8 bases between. Germline V gene sequence: CDR1 DFQATT, CDR2 SNEGSKA (reference sequence). The CDR3 is made up of 12 amino acids.

J is TRBJ1-2 and V is TRBV6-1; D not certain. Germline-derived CDR1 and CDR2 are MNHNS and SASEGT. The CDR3 consists of 12 residues. V was cut by 8 bases and J by 3 bases, with 10 bases left in between. The CDR3 sequence: CASEGNYYGYTF. DNA for the CDR3: TGTGCCAGCGAAGGAAATTACTATGGCTACACCTTC.

In its sample, this clonotype was seen a few times. J is TRBJ2-3 and V is TRBV29-1; 7 positions agree with TRBD2. V was pared by 2 bases and J by 2 bases, with 10 bases of the junction left unmatched. The CDR3 is 16 residues long. Germline lookup yields CDR1 SQVTM and CDR2 ANQGSEA. CDR3 DNA: TGCAGCGTTGAACCCTGGCGGGAGCCCTTCACAGATACGCAGTATTTT. Its protein product is CSVEPWREPFTDTQYF.

Only a few counts were recorded for this clonotype. The rearrangement uses TRBV6-1 and TRBJ1-1; perhaps TRBD1 as D (6 bases). Germline lookup yields CDR1 MNHNS and CDR2 SASEGT. The CDR3 covers 14 residues. V was cut by 6 bases and J by 2 bases, with 13 bases left in between. DNA for the CDR3: TGTGCCAGCAGCCTTCAGGGGAAAAACACTGAAGCTTTCTTT. It encodes CASSLQGKNTEAFF.

The J gene is TRBJ2-7, the V gene TRBV11-3, with TRBD2 matching 9 bases. From germline, CDR1 is SGHNT and CDR2 YENEEA. With V trimmed by 0 bases and J by 2 bases, 5 bases remained unmatched. The CDR3 is 16 amino acids. The CDR3 reads CASSLERLAVTYEQYF. CDR3 nucleotide sequence: TGTGCCAGCAGCTTAGAGAGACTAGCGGTAACCTACGAGCAGTACTTC.

This clonotype was detected a few times. J is TRBJ2-3 and V is TRBV5-1; D possibly corresponds to TRBD2 (6 bases). V was shortened by 0 bases and J by 5 bases, with 10 bases between the two germline ends. The length of the CDR3 is 14 residues. The V gene's germline CDR1 is SGHRS and CDR2 YFSETQ. CDR3 amino acids: CASSLGASEDTQYF. The CDR3, as DNA: TGCGCCAGCAGCTTGGGTGCTAGCGAAGATACGCAGTATTTT. Combining the CDR3 with reference TRBV5-1 and TRBJ2-3 gives the whole variable domain KAGVTQTPRYLIKTRGQQVTLSCSPISGHRSVSWYQQTPGQGLQFLFEYFSETQRNKGNFPGRFSGRQFSNSRSEMNVSTLELGDSALYLCASSLGASEDTQYFGPGTRLTVL.

The chain uses TRBV20-1 and TRBJ1-5; TRBD1 is a possible D gene (6 bases). V was shortened by 6 bases and J by 6 bases, with 18 bases between the two germline ends. Germline V gene data show CDR1 as DFQATT and CDR2 as SNEGSKA (reference sequence). CDR3 length: 14 residues. The CDR3 bases are TGCAGTGCAGAGACAGGTTCCACAGCTCAGCCCCAGCATTTT. It codes for CSAETGSTAQPQHF.